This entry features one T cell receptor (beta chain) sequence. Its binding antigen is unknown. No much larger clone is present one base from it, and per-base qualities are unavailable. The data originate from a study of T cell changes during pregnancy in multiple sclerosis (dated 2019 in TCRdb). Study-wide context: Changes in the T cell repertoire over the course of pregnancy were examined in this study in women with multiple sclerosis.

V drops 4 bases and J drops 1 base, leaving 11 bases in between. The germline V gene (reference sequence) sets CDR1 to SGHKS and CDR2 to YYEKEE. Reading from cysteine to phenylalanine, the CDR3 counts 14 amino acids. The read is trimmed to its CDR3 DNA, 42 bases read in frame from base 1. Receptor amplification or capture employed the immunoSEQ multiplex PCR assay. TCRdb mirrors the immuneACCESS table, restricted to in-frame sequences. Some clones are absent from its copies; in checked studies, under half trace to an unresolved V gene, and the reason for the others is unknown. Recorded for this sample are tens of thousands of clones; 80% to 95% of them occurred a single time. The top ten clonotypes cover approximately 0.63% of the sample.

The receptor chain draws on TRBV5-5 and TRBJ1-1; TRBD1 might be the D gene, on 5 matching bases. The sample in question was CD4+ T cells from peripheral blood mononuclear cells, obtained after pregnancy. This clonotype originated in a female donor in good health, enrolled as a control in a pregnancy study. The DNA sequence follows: TGTGCCAGCAGCCTAAGCAGGGCGAACACTGAAGCTTTCTTT. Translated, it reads CASSLSRANTEAFF.